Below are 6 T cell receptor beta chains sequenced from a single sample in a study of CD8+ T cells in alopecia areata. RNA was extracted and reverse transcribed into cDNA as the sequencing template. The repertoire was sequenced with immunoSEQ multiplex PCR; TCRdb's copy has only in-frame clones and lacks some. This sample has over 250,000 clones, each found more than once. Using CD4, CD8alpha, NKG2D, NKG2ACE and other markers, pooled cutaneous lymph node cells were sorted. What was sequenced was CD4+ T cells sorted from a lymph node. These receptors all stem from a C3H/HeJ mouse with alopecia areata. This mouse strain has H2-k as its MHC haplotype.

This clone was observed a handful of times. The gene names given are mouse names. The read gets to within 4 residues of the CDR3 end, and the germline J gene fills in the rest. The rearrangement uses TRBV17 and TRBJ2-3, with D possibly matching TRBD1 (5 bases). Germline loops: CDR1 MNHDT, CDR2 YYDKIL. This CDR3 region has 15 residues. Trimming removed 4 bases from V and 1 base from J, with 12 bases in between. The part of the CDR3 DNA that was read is TGTGCTAGCAGTAAAGGAGGCAGGGGTGCAGAA. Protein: CASSKGGRGAE. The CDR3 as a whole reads CASSKGGRGAETLYF.

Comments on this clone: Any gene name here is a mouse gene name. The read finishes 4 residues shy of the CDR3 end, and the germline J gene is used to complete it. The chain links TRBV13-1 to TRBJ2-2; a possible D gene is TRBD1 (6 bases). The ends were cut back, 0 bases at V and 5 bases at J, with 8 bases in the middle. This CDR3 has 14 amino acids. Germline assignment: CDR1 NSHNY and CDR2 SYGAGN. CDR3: CASSDAGATGQLYF. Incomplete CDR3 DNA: TGTGCCAGCAGTGATGCAGGGGCGACCGGG.

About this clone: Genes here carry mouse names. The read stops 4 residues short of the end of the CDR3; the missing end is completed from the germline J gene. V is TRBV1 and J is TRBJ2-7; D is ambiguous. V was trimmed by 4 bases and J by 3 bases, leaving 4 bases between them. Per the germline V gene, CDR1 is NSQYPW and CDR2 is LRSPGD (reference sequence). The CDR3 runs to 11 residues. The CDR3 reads CTCSVHYEQYF. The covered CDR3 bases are TGCACCTGCAGTGTCCACTAT.

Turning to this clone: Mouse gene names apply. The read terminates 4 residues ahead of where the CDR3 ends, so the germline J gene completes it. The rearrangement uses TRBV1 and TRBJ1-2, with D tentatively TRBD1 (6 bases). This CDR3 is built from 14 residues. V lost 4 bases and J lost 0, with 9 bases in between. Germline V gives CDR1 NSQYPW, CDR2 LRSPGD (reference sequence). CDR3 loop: CTCSGQVTNSDYTF. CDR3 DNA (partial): TGCACCTGCAGTGGACAGGTGACAAACTCC.

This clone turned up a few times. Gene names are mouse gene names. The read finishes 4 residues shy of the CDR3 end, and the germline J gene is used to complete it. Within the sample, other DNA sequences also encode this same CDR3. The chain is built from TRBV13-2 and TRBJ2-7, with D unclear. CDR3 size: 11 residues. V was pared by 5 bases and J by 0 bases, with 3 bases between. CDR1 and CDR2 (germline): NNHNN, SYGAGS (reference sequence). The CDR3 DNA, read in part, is TGTGCCAGCGGCTCCTCCTAT. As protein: CASGSSY. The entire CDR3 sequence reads CASGSSYEQYF.

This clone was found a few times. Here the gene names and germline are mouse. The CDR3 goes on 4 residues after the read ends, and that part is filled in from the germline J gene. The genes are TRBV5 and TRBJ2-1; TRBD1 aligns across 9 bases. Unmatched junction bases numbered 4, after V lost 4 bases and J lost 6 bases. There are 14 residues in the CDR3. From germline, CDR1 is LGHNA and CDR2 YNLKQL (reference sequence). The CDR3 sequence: CASSPGDRAAEQFF. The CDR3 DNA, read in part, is TGTGCCAGCAGCCCCGGGGACAGGGCTGCT.